The 29 T cell receptor beta chains in this list originate from one sample, sequenced in a study of blood T cells in healthy people across ages. A sample-barcoded 5' primer and a J-beta primer mix were used in a second PCR of about 7 to 12 cycles. Via MiXCR, TCRdb re-called the 5' RACE reads, giving one row per CDR3 protein. The sample has around 1,800,000 distinct CDR3 sequences; around 42% are singletons. The specimen sequenced was blood. The receptors derive from a human donor in good health.

This sequence joins TRBV7-3 and TRBJ2-5, with D perhaps matching TRBD2 (5 bases). CDR1 SGHTA and CDR2 FQGTGA come from the germline V gene. The V and J ends lost 2 bases and 0 bases respectively, with 10 bases between them. The CDR3 sequence is 15 residues long. CDR3 in amino acids: CASSLSGEYQETQYF. The CDR3 nucleotides read TGTGCCAGCAGCTTATCCGGGGAGTACCAAGAGACCCAGTACTTC.

This clonotype was detected a few times. This chain joins TRBV20-1 and TRBJ1-2; D is unresolved. The ends were cut back, 1 base at V and 8 bases at J, with 17 bases in the middle. This CDR3 is 14 amino acids long. Germline loops: CDR1 DFQATT, CDR2 SNEGSKA (reference sequence). CDR3 residues: CSARVVPGVGGYTF. DNA of the CDR3: TGCAGTGCTAGAGTGGTGCCCGGGGTAGGCGGCTACACCTTC.

Notes on this clonotype: It is likely a read error, because the conserved phenylalanine at the end of the CDR3 is missing. The chain joins TRBV6-2 or TRBV6-3 to TRBJ1-2, with 9 positions matching TRBD1. The ends lost 4 bases at V and 4 bases at J; junction bases unmatched: 13. This CDR3 comprises 17 residues. Germline values: CDR1 MNHEY, CDR2 SVGEGT. The CDR3 is CASSSAGTGMRSYGYTC. As DNA, the CDR3 is TGTGCCAGCAGTTCGGCCGGGACAGGGATGCGGTCCTATGGCTACACCTGC.

The chain uses TRBV4-3 and TRBJ2-3, with 7 bases aligning to TRBD2. CDR1 and CDR2 (germline): LGHNA, YSLEER. The CDR3 has 14 residues. With 0 bases clipped from V and 9 bases from J, the junction kept 6 bases outside the gene matches. As DNA, the CDR3 is TGCGCCAGCAGCCAAGATCTGGCGGGGGAGACGCAGTATTTT. Translation: CASSQDLAGETQYF.

The chain uses TRBV12-3 or TRBV12-4 and TRBJ2-5; tentative D call: TRBD1 (6 bases). With the DNA end fitting TRBJ2-7 better, the J assignment may be wrong. This CDR3 is 17 amino acids long. The CDR3 region has the DNA TGTGCCAGCAGTTTAAGGCCGGGGAGAGGGGGTTCTGGCGAGCAGTACTTC. It translates to CASSLRPGRGGSGEQYF.

This clonotype was seen more than once but under ten times. The V call is TRBV29-1, the J call TRBJ2-4, with D tentatively TRBD2 (6 bases). There are 16 residues in the CDR3. Germline V gene data show CDR1 as SQVTM and CDR2 as ANQGSEA. Trimming left V 0 bases short and J 6 bases short, with 18 bases between. The CDR3 nucleotides are TGCAGCGTTGAAGATCGGCAGCTAGCGAACCCAAACATTCAGTACTTC. This codes for CSVEDRQLANPNIQYF.

The rearrangement joins TRBV12-3 or TRBV12-4 to TRBJ1-6; D is unresolved. V lost 2 bases to trimming and J lost 0 bases, with 5 bases between them. The CDR3 sequence is 15 residues long. The DNA for the CDR3 is TGTGCCAGCAGTTTACGAAACTCCTATAATTCACCCCTCCACTTT. Protein: CASSLRNSYNSPLHF.

The DNA for the CDR3 is TGTGCCAGCAGCCTTGGACTAGCACACGAATTTAACACCGGGGAGCTGTTTTTT. Translating it yields CASSLGLAHEFNTGELFF. The chain employs TRBV9 and TRBJ2-2, with 8 bases fitting TRBD2. Germline lookup yields CDR1 SGDLS and CDR2 YYNGEE. This CDR3 region has 18 residues. Trimming took 4 bases from V and 2 from J; bases not matched to a gene: 13.

The chain carries TRBV6-6 and TRBJ2-1, with D perhaps matching TRBD1 or TRBD2 (6 bases each). The V end was cut by 7 bases, the J end by 4 bases, with 17 bases between. Germline V gene data show CDR1 as MNHNY and CDR2 as SVGAGI (reference sequence). This CDR3 spans 15 amino acids. The CDR3 nucleotides are TGTGCCAGCACCACCACCCGGGGGCGATACAATGAGCAGTTCTTC. Protein product: CASTTTRGRYNEQFF.

The CDR3 sequence is CASSRDRQYNEQFF. The CDR3 nucleotides are TGTGCCAGCAGCCGGGACAGGCAGTACAATGAGCAGTTCTTC. The chain joins TRBV4-2 to TRBJ2-1; 8 bases are shared with TRBD1. The V and J ends lost 4 bases and 4 bases, in that order; junction bases with no gene match: 3. The length of the CDR3 is 14 residues. The germline V gene encodes CDR1 LGHNA and CDR2 YNFKEQ.

V gene TRBV24-1 combines with J gene TRBJ2-2; a weak D match, TRBD1 (6 bases). V was trimmed by 5 bases and J by 7 bases, leaving 16 bases between them. CDR1 is KGHDR and CDR2 is SFDVKD in the germline V gene. The CDR3 covers 15 residues. The CDR3 nucleotides are TGTGCCACCAGTGCGAGACAGGATATCATCGGGGAGCTGTTTTTT. Protein product: CATSARQDIIGELFF.

This clonotype was seen just once. The chain recombines TRBV5-1 with TRBJ2-4, with 15 positions matching TRBD2. The CDR3 runs to 18 residues. Germline values: CDR1 SGHRS, CDR2 YFSETQ. Losses at the gene ends were 4 bases for V and 13 bases for J; bases not matched to a gene: 18. The CDR3 sequence is CASSIRGGTSGGWDEQYF. The CDR3 nucleotides are TGCGCCAGCAGCATCCGCGGCGGGACTAGCGGGGGGTGGGATGAGCAGTACTTC.

The V gene is TRBV20-1, the J gene TRBJ2-1; D uncertain. Germline values: CDR1 DFQATT, CDR2 SNEGSKA (reference sequence). The CDR3 sequence is 13 residues long. V lost 2 bases and J 5 bases, leaving 10 bases between the germline ends. CDR3 sequence (DNA): TGCAGTGCTAGACATCCCCTCAACAATGAGCAGTTCTTC. The encoded protein is CSARHPLNNEQFF.

This clonotype was counted a few times. The CDR3 bases are TGTGCCAGCAGCCCAAGCCTAGCGGGCTCCTACGAGCAGTACTTC. It translates to CASSPSLAGSYEQYF. The chain recombines TRBV4-2 with TRBJ2-7, with 8 nucleotides matching TRBD2. V gave up 4 bases and J gave up 0 bases; unmatched junction bases: 5. The germline CDR1 and CDR2 sequences are LGHNA and YNFKEQ. There are 15 residues in the CDR3.

This clonotype was recorded at least ten times. This chain links TRBV18 with TRBJ2-3; D perhaps matches TRBD2 (5 bases). Germline V CDR1 and CDR2: KGHSH, LQKENI. V was pared by 2 bases and J by 5 bases, with 8 bases between. CDR3 length: 13 residues. CDR3 DNA: TGTGCCAGCTCACCATCCCGGGGAGATACGCAGTATTTT. As protein: CASSPSRGDTQYF.

Note on this clonotype: The junction shows a germline mismatch at one end, possibly a read error. The CDR3 reads CASSQDWKDNSPPHF. For the CDR3, the DNA is TGCGCCAGCAGCCAAGATTGGAAGGACAATTCACCCCCCCACTTT. The chain combines TRBV4-1 with TRBJ1-6; D is possibly TRBD1 (5 bases). The CDR3 spans 15 residues. Germline CDR1 reads MGHRA; CDR2 reads YSYEKL.

Many counts were recorded for this clonotype. The chain links TRBV18 to TRBJ1-2; D is perhaps TRBD1 (6 bases). Germline V CDR1 and CDR2: KGHSH, LQKENI. The CDR3 sequence is 14 residues long. V lost 5 bases and J lost 8, with 18 bases in between. For the CDR3, the DNA is TGTGCCAGCTCAGGCACAGGGCAGACGTACGGCTACACCTTC. It codes for CASSGTGQTYGYTF.

The chain carries TRBV7-2 and TRBJ2-1; TRBD2 aligns across 9 bases. The CDR3 sequence is 14 residues long. Germline trimming cut 4 bases from V and 6 bases from J; bases unmatched to any gene: 4. The germline V gene has CDR1 SGHTA and CDR2 FQGNSA. The CDR3 region is CASSSGLAVNEQFF. Written as DNA, the CDR3 is TGTGCCAGCAGCTCGGGACTAGCAGTCAATGAGCAGTTCTTC.

The chain recombines TRBV11-2 with TRBJ2-5, with TRBD2 identical over 8 bases. With the DNA end fitting TRBJ2-7 better, the J assignment may be wrong. The CDR3 loop spans 15 amino acids. CDR1 is SGHAT, CDR2 FQNNGV, per germline. The CDR3 spells CASSLFGTRNYEQYF. As DNA, the CDR3 is TGTGCCAGCAGCTTATTCGGGACTAGGAACTACGAGCAGTACTTC.

This chain joins TRBV29-1 and TRBJ2-7; D gene ambiguous. CDR1 SQVTM and CDR2 ANQGSEA come from the germline V gene. V was clipped by 2 bases and J by 0 bases, with 8 bases between them. This CDR3 spans 13 amino acids. The CDR3 nucleotides read TGCAGCGTTGAACACAGCCTCTCCTACGAGCAGTACTTC. It yields the protein CSVEHSLSYEQYF.

This clonotype was found a few times. The chain links TRBV6-6 to TRBJ1-1; the D is unclear. V was pared by 6 bases and J by 5 bases, with 10 bases between. The CDR3 sequence is 12 residues long. CDR1 and CDR2 from the germline V gene are MNHNY and SVGAGI (reference sequence). The CDR3 DNA reads TGTGCCAGCAGGAGACGGGAGACTGAAGCTTTCTTT. This gives the protein CASRRRETEAFF.

The chain joins TRBV20-1 to TRBJ2-4, with TRBD1 matching over 9 bases. The closer fit of TRBJ2-7 to the DNA end suggests the J call may be wrong. Germline V gene data show CDR1 as DFQATT and CDR2 as SNEGSKA (reference sequence). The CDR3 length is 15 residues. This chain's CDR3 is CSAISPGQGVGEQYF. The CDR3 coding sequence is TGCAGTGCCATTTCGCCGGGACAGGGTGTAGGCGAGCAGTACTTC.

The chain recombines TRBV29-1 with TRBJ2-7; weak D call: TRBD2 (6 bases). The CDR3 length is 12 residues. The V and J ends lost 5 bases and 3 bases respectively, with 11 bases between them. Germline assignment: CDR1 SQVTM and CDR2 ANQGSEA. The CDR3, as DNA: TGCAGCGTTCAAGCCGGGGGCTACGAGCAGTACTTC. It encodes CSVQAGGYEQYF.

J is TRBJ2-5 and V is TRBV2; 9 bases are shared with TRBD2. CDR1 is SNHLY and CDR2 is FYNNEI in the germline V gene. Trimming took 6 bases from V and 1 from J; bases not matched to a gene: 9. The CDR3 is 16 residues long. Here the CDR3 DNA reads TGTGCCAGCAGACCTGGTCTAGCGGGGTTCCAAGAGACCCAGTACTTC. Amino acid sequence: CASRPGLAGFQETQYF. The whole variable domain, filled in from reference TRBV2 and TRBJ2-5, reads EPEVTQTPSHQVTQMGQEVILRCVPISNHLYFYWYRQILGQKVEFLVSFYNNEISEKSEIFDDQFSVERPDGSNFTLKIRSTKLEDSAMYFCASRPGLAGFQETQYFGPGTRLLVL.

This rearrangement joins TRBV7-2 to TRBJ2-1, with a weak D call TRBD2 (6 bases). V was trimmed by 5 bases and J by 10 bases, leaving 15 bases between them. The germline V gene encodes CDR1 SGHTA and CDR2 FQGNSA. CDR3 length equals 13 residues. CDR3 residues: CASSPRSAGEQFF. In DNA form, the CDR3 reads TGTGCCAGCAGCCCAAGGAGCGCGGGGGAGCAGTTCTTC. Drawing the rest from reference TRBV7-2 and TRBJ2-1, the complete variable domain is GAGVSQSPSNKVTEKGKDVELRCDPISGHTALYWYRQSLGQGLEFLIYFQGNSAPDKSGLPSDRFSAERTGGSVSTLTIQRTQQEDSAVYLCASSPRSAGEQFFGPGTRLTVL.

The chain combines TRBV20-1 with TRBJ2-3; TRBD2 matches at 7 bases. V lost 6 bases to trimming and J lost 3 bases; unmatched junction nucleotides: 9. The CDR3 loop spans 14 amino acids. Germline assignment: CDR1 DFQATT and CDR2 SNEGSKA (reference sequence). CDR3 sequence (DNA): TGCAGTGCGCGGCCCGGACTAGGTACAGATACGCAGTATTTT. Protein: CSARPGLGTDTQYF.

This clonotype was detected ten times or more. The V gene is TRBV6-5, the J gene TRBJ2-1; D is unresolved. CDR1 MNHEY and CDR2 SVGAGI come from the germline V gene. The CDR3 runs 13 residues. Deletions cut 5 bases from V and 6 bases from J, with 11 bases between. The chain's CDR3 is CASSRRYVNEQFF. The CDR3 bases are TGTGCCAGCAGTCGCCGCTACGTCAATGAGCAGTTCTTC.

The chain couples TRBV28 to TRBJ1-2; D remains ambiguous. Deletions cut 3 bases from V and 0 bases from J, with 14 bases between. In germline, CDR1 is MDHEN, CDR2 SYDVKM. CDR3 length: 16 residues. The CDR3 is CASSFGQETTNYGYTF. CDR3 nucleotide sequence: TGTGCCAGCAGTTTCGGGCAGGAGACAACTAACTATGGCTACACCTTC.

The CDR3 loop is CAVGRGDEQFF. The CDR3 nucleotides are TGTGCCGTCGGGAGAGGCGATGAGCAGTTCTTC. The V gene is TRBV6-5, the J gene TRBJ2-1; possibly TRBD2 for D (6 bases). The CDR3 has 11 residues. V gave up 11 bases and J gave up 8 bases, with 13 bases separating them. Germline-derived CDR1 and CDR2 are MNHEY and SVGAGI.